The rows below give T cell receptor beta chains drawn from one sample of a study of shared clonotypes between healthy human individuals. Method: immunoSEQ multiplex PCR; TCRdb's copy keeps in-frame clones and lacks some. The table lists millions of clones, approximately 92% of them singletons. The source material was naive CD4+ T cells sorted from blood. The receptors were gathered from a man between 18 and 35 years old in good health. The CDR3 runs from the conserved cysteine through the conserved F or W. The D gene is left open where the match is weak. The size field is filled for only some rows; it gives once, few, many or a size class.

-,-,TRBJ2-2,TRBV6-6,15,CASSSDRANTGELFF,TGTGCCAGCAGTTCCGACAGAGCGAACACCGGGGAGCTGTTTTTT
-,TRBD2,TRBJ2-5,TRBV7-2,15,CASSIAGGTLETQYF,TGTGCCAGCAGCATAGCGGGGGGTACTCTAGAGACCCAGTACTTC
-,-,TRBJ2-2,TRBV28,15,CASSPRGPNTGELFF,TGTGCCAGCAGTCCCCGAGGCCCGAACACCGGGGAGCTGTTTTTT
once,-,TRBJ2-7,TRBV30,13,CAWRGGQTYEQYF,TGTGCCTGGAGGGGGGGACAAACCTACGAGCAGTACTTC
once,-,TRBJ1-6,TRBV10-3,13,CATADGYNSPLHF,TGTGCCACCGCAGACGGGTATAATTCACCCCTCCACTTT
once,-,TRBJ1-1,TRBV19,14,CATLSRGEGGEAFF,TGTGCCACCCTCTCGCGGGGCGAAGGGGGAGAAGCTTTCTTT
-,-,TRBJ2-5,TRBV10-3,12,CAIGGTQETQYF,TGTGCCATCGGGGGGACTCAAGAGACCCAGTACTTC
-,-,TRBJ2-5,TRBV10-2,11,CASSGQETQYF,TGCGCCAGCAGTGGCCAGGAGACCCAGTACTTC
-,-,TRBJ2-7,TRBV5-4,15,CASSLGQTATYEQYF,TGTGCCAGCAGCTTGGGACAAACTGCTACCTACGAGCAGTACTTC
-,TRBD1,TRBJ2-3,TRBV5-1,14,CASSSTGGADTQYF,TGCGCCAGCAGCTCGACAGGGGGTGCAGATACGCAGTATTTT
-,-,TRBJ1-1,TRBV30,14,CAWSEGIRGSEAFF,TGTGCCTGGAGTGAGGGGATCCGAGGTTCTGAAGCTTTCTTT
-,-,TRBJ2-7,TRBV7-9,13,CASSPSPGAEQYF,TGTGCCAGCAGTCCATCCCCAGGGGCCGAGCAGTACTTC
-,-,TRBJ2-7,TRBV18,18,CASSPLSTSGGATYEQYF,TGTGCCAGCTCACCTCTTTCGACAAGCGGTGGGGCAACCTACGAGCAGTACTTC
-,-,TRBJ2-2,TRBV7-8,15,CASSLAGGDTGELFF,TGTGCCAGCAGCTTAGCCGGGGGAGACACCGGGGAGCTGTTTTTT
-,TRBD1,TRBJ2-3,TRBV10-3,16,CAISEGQARGLDTQYF,TGTGCCATCAGTGAGGGACAGGCAAGAGGCTTGGATACGCAGTATTTT
-,TRBD2,TRBJ2-5,TRBV30,15,CAWKGRGGGRETQYF,TGTGCCTGGAAAGGGCGGGGGGGCGGAAGAGAGACCCAGTACTTC
-,-,TRBJ2-3,TRBV13,14,CASSLGQVLDTQYF,TGTGCCAGCAGCTTAGGACAGGTGCTAGATACGCAGTATTTT
-,-,TRBJ1-5,TRBV6-1,13,CASSEATRQPQHF,TGTGCCAGCAGTGAAGCTACGCGACAGCCCCAGCATTTT
-,TRBD2,TRBJ2-3,TRBV5-4,15,CASSLAGPMGDTQYF,TGTGCCAGCAGCCTAGCGGGACCTATGGGAGATACGCAGTATTTT
-,-,TRBJ1-5,TRBV6-1,16,CASSERAAYSNQPQHF,TGTGCCAGCAGTGAACGGGCAGCTTATAGCAATCAGCCCCAGCATTTT
-,-,TRBJ1-4,TRBV27,14,CASSLLQGSGKLFF,TGTGCCAGCAGTTTATTACAGGGTAGCGGAAAACTGTTTTTT
few,TRBD1,TRBJ1-5,TRBV30,13,CAWSEQGAQPQHF,TGTGCCTGGAGCGAACAGGGGGCTCAGCCCCAGCATTTT
-,TRBD1,TRBJ1-4,TRBV7-9,15,CASSPGQAPNEKLFF,TGTGCCAGCAGCCCGGGACAGGCCCCAAATGAAAAACTGTTTTTT
-,-,TRBJ2-1,TRBV28,13,CASSLYSYNEQFF,TGTGCCAGCAGTTTATACTCCTACAATGAGCAGTTCTTC
-,TRBD1,TRBJ1-1,TRBV9,15,CASSGHRGRGTEAFF,TGTGCCAGCAGCGGTCACAGGGGAAGAGGAACTGAAGCTTTCTTT
-,TRBD1,TRBJ1-2,TRBV19,14,CASSTGQGMYGYTF,TGTGCCAGTAGTACCGGACAGGGGATGTATGGCTACACCTTC
-,-,TRBJ1-1,TRBV10-3,12,CAIVGAGTEAFF,TGTGCCATCGTCGGGGCTGGGACTGAAGCTTTCTTT
-,-,TRBJ1-5,TRBV7-2,14,CASSLGDAGQPQHF,TGTGCCAGCAGCTTAGGGGACGCAGGTCAGCCCCAGCATTTT
once,-,TRBJ1-2,TRBV19,13,CASSPSPNYGYTF,TGTGCCAGTAGCCCGTCCCCCAACTATGGCTACACCTTC
-,-,TRBJ2-5,TRBV5-4,12,CASSRDQETQYF,TGTGCCAGCAGCAGGGACCAAGAGACCCAGTACTTC
few,-,TRBJ1-4,TRBV7-2,13,CASSLARLEKLFF,TGTGCCAGCAGCTTAGCCAGGTTGGAAAAACTGTTTTTT
-,TRBD1,TRBJ1-5,TRBV30,16,CAWSRPRDRGHQPQHF,TGTGCCTGGAGCCGACCCCGGGACAGGGGACATCAGCCCCAGCATTTT
-,TRBD1,TRBJ2-7,TRBV30,13,CAWSPRQGGEQYF,TGTGCCTGGAGCCCCAGACAGGGGGGCGAGCAGTACTTC
-,-,TRBJ2-7,TRBV7-2,13,CASSSSGGHEQYF,TGTGCCAGCAGTTCCAGTGGGGGCCACGAGCAGTACTTC
-,-,TRBJ1-1,TRBV19,14,CASMAGILVGLAFF,TGTGCCAGTATGGCAGGTATCTTGGTGGGACTAGCTTTCTTT
-,-,TRBJ1-6,TRBV11-1,14,CASSFGTLNSPLHF,TGTGCCAGCAGCTTTGGGACACTTAATTCACCCCTCCACTTT
-,TRBD1,TRBJ1-6,TRBV5-4,15,CASSFVGQDNSPLHF,TGTGCCAGCAGCTTCGTCGGACAGGATAATTCACCCCTCCACTTT
-,TRBD2,TRBJ2-2,TRBV6-6,16,CASSYLGRAVSGELFF,TGTGCCAGCAGTTACCTCGGGAGGGCCGTAAGCGGGGAGCTGTTTTTT
-,-,TRBJ2-7,TRBV7-3,14,CASSPRPGSNEQYF,TGTGCCAGCAGCCCAAGGCCGGGGTCTAACGAGCAGTACTTC
-,TRBD2,TRBJ2-5,TRBV6-5,15,CASSFLAGGRETQYF,TGTGCCAGCAGTTTCTTAGCGGGAGGGCGAGAGACCCAGTACTTC
-,-,TRBJ1-2,TRBV6-5,13,CASRNHMGGGYTF,TGTGCCAGCAGGAACCACATGGGGGGTGGCTACACCTTC
-,TRBD1,TRBJ1-6,TRBV2,15,CASSEEQGGISPLHF,TGTGCCAGCAGTGAAGAACAGGGGGGGATTTCACCCCTCCACTTT
-,-,TRBJ2-1,TRBV5-1,12,CASSVSYNEQFF,TGCGCCAGCAGCGTCTCCTACAATGAGCAGTTCTTC
-,-,TRBJ1-1,TRBV28,12,CASAGGPGKAFF,TGTGCCAGCGCGGGAGGGCCCGGCAAAGCTTTCTTT
-,-,TRBJ1-1,TRBV18,13,CASSPGISTEAFF,TGTGCCAGCTCACCAGGGATTTCCACTGAAGCTTTCTTT